The 10 T cell receptor beta chains reported below all come from one sample, sequenced in a study of blood T cells in healthy people across ages. The authors ran a second PCR of roughly 6 to 12 cycles using a sample-barcoded 5' primer and a J-beta primer mix. TCRdb independently ran MiXCR on the 5' RACE reads; one entry per CDR3 protein. The table lists about 840,000 distinct CDR3 sequences, 25% to 35% of them singletons. The same sample was also used in a study of T cells of mothers and their children.

The source material was blood. Every receptor here comes from a woman in her 40s in good health.

This rearrangement joins TRBV20-1 to TRBJ1-5; 9 bases fit TRBD1. There are 13 residues in the CDR3. Unmatched junction bases numbered 8, after V lost 3 bases and J lost 11 bases. CDR1 is DFQATT and CDR2 is SNEGSKA in the germline V gene (reference sequence). The CDR3 region is CSASGGTGRAQHF. The CDR3 DNA sequence: TGCAGTGCTAGTGGGGGGACAGGGAGGGCCCAGCATTTT.

On this clonotype: It may be a read error: a sequence one base away is much more abundant. This rearrangement joins TRBV27 to TRBJ2-7, with D unclear. This CDR3 is 13 amino acids long. The germline CDR1 and CDR2 sequences are MNHEY and SMNVEV (reference sequence). The CDR3 DNA reads as TGTGCCAGCAGTTTTCAAGGGTTCGGCGAGCGGTACTTC. This sequence encodes CASSFQGFGERYF.

Points on this clonotype: Compared with germline, one end of the junction differs, possibly owing to a read error. This chain uses TRBV27 with TRBJ2-5; D not resolved. Germline V gene lookup returns CDR1 MNHEY and CDR2 SMNVEV (reference sequence). This CDR3 comprises 13 residues. The CDR3 bases are TGTGCCTGCAGTAGAAAGTACCAAGAGACCCAGTACTTC. It translates to CACSRKYQETQYF.

As regards this clonotype: Being one base from a much bigger clone, this may be a read error. This chain links TRBV4-3 with TRBJ2-5; D is perhaps TRBD1 or TRBD2 (5 bases each). The CDR3 has 14 amino acids. V lost 8 bases to trimming and J lost 3 bases, with 16 bases between them. In germline, CDR1 is LGHNA, CDR2 YSLEER. The CDR3 region is CASPRRAGKETQYF. The CDR3, as DNA: TGCGCCAGCCCGAGGCGGGCAGGGAAAGAGACCCAGTACTTC.

The chain has TRBV28 and TRBJ2-6, with D unresolved. This CDR3 contains 14 residues. CDR1 and CDR2 from the germline V gene are MDHEN and SYDVKM. V was pared by 8 bases and J by 0 bases, with 8 bases between. CDR3 in amino acids: CASETNSGANVLTF. As DNA, the CDR3 is TGTGCCAGCGAGACAAACTCTGGGGCCAACGTCCTGACTTTC.

Comments on this clonotype: A much more abundant neighbour one base away suggests this may be a read error. The V and J genes are TRBV20-1 and TRBJ2-3, with no clear D. The germline V gene encodes CDR1 DFQATT and CDR2 SNEGSKA (reference sequence). V was clipped by 3 bases and J by 3 bases, with 10 bases between them. The CDR3 is 13 residues long. The chain's CDR3 is CSASRAVTDTQYF. DNA for the CDR3: TGCAGTGCTAGCAGAGCTGTTACAGATACGCAGTATTTT.

This clonotype occurred many times. This chain links TRBV9 with TRBJ2-7; D might be TRBD2 (6 bases). Trimming took off 3 bases at V and 0 bases at J, with 19 bases between the two ends. This CDR3 has 17 residues. Germline loops: CDR1 SGDLS, CDR2 YYNGEE. CDR3 protein: CASSESPGTVNSYEQYF. The CDR3 DNA reads as TGTGCCAGCAGCGAGAGCCCAGGGACTGTCAACTCCTACGAGCAGTACTTC.

In this sample, this clonotype turned up many times. The chain recombines TRBV7-3 with TRBJ2-1; no clear D. This CDR3 region has 17 residues. The ends were cut back, 5 bases at V and 2 bases at J, with 19 bases in the middle. Germline V gives CDR1 SGHTA, CDR2 FQGTGA. The CDR3 here is CASSLYPAEQPYNEQFF. In DNA, the CDR3 is TGTGCCAGCAGCCTATACCCAGCCGAACAACCCTACAATGAGCAGTTCTTC.

The chain is built from TRBV9 and TRBJ1-5, with 8 bases matching TRBD1. Losses at the gene ends were 3 bases for V and 7 bases for J; bases not matched to a gene: 3. The germline CDR1 and CDR2 sequences are SGDLS and YYNGEE. The CDR3 covers 13 residues. The chain's CDR3 is CASSAGGVQPQHF. Written as DNA, the CDR3 is TGTGCCAGCAGCGCAGGGGGCGTACAGCCCCAGCATTTT.

The table lists this clonotype with a few counts. A much more abundant neighbour one base away suggests this may be a read error. V is TRBV7-3 and J is TRBJ2-7; TRBD2 matches 15 bases. After removal of 5 bases from V and 7 bases from J, the junction contained 9 bases not matched to a gene. The germline V gene has CDR1 SGHTA and CDR2 FQGTGA. The CDR3 is made up of 16 amino acids. In DNA, the CDR3 is TGTGCCAGCAGCGGCACGGGACTAGCGGGGGGAAATGAGCAGTACTTC. It codes for CASSGTGLAGGNEQYF.